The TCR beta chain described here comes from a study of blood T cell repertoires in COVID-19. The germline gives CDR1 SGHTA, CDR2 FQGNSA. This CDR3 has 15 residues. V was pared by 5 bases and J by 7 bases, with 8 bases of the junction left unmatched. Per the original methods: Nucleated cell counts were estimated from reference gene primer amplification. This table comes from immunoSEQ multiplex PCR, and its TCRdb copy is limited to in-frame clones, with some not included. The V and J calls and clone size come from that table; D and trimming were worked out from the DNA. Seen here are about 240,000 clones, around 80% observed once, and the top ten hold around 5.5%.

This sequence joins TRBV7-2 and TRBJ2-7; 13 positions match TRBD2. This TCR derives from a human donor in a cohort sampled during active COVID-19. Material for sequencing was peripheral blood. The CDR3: CASSPRTSGSLEQYF. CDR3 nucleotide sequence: TGTGCCAGCAGCCCCCGGACTAGCGGGAGTTTGGAGCAGTACTTC.